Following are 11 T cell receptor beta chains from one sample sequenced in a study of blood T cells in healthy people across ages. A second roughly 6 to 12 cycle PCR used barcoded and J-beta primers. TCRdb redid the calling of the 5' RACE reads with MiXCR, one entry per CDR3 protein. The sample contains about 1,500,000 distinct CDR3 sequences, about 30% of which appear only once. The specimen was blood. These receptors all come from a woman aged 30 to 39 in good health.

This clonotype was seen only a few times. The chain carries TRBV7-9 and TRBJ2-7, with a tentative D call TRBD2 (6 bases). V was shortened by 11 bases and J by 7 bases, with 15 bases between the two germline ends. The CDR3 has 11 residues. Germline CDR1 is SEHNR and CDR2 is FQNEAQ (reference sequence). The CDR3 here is CAGDLWGEQYF. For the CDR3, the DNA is TGTGCCGGGGACTTGTGGGGAGAGCAGTACTTC.

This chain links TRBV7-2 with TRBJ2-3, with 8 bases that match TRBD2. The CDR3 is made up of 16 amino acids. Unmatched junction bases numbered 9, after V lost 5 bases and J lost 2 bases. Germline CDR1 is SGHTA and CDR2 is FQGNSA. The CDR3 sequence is CASSASSGGITDTQYF. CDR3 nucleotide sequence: TGTGCCAGCAGCGCCAGCAGCGGGGGAATCACAGATACGCAGTATTTT.

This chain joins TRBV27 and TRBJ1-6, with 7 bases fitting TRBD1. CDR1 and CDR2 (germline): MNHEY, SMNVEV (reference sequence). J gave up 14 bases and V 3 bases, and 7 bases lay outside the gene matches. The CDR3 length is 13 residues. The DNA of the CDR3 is TGTGCCAGCAGTTTGACAGGGATGGTAGCCCTCCACTTT. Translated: CASSLTGMVALHF.

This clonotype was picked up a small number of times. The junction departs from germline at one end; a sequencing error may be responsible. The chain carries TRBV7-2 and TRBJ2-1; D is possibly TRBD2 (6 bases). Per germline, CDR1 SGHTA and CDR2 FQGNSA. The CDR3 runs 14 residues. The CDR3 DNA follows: TGTGCCAGTAGCTTACGGCTAGCGTCGAATGAGCAGTTCTTC. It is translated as CASSLRLASNEQFF.

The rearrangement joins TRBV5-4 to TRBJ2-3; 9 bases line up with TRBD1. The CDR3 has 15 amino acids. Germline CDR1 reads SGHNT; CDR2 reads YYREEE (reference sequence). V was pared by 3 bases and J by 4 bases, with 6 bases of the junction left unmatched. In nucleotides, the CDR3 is TGTGCCAGCAGCTCGGACAGGGGAATTTCAGATACGCAGTATTTT. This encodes CASSSDRGISDTQYF.

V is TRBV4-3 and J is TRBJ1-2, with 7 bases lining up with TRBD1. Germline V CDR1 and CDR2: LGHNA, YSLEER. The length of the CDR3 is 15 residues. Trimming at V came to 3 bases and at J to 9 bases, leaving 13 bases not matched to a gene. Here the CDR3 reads CASSHASGQTLRYTF. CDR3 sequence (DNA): TGCGCCAGCAGCCACGCGTCGGGACAGACGCTCCGCTACACCTTC.

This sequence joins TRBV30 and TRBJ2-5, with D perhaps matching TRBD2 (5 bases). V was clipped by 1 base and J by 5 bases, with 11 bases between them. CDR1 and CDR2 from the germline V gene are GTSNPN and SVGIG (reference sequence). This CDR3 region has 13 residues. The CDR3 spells CAWSGGIGETQYF. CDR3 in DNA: TGTGCCTGGAGTGGAGGGATCGGTGAGACCCAGTACTTC.

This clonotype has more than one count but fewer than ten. CDR3 protein: CSAGGSGTANYGYTF. In nucleotides, the CDR3 is TGCAGTGCTGGTGGTTCGGGCACAGCTAACTATGGCTACACCTTC. The chain is built from TRBV20-1 and TRBJ1-2; D call uncertain. This CDR3 contains 15 residues. The germline gives CDR1 DFQATT, CDR2 SNEGSKA (reference sequence). V was cut by 5 bases and J by 0 bases, with 16 bases left in between.

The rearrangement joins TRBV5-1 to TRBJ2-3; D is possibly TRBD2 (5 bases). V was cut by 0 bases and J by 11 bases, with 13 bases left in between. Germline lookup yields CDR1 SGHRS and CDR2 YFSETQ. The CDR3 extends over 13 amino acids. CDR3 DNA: TGCGCCAGCAGCTTGGGACTCGAGGGCGGGCAGTATTTT. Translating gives CASSLGLEGGQYF.

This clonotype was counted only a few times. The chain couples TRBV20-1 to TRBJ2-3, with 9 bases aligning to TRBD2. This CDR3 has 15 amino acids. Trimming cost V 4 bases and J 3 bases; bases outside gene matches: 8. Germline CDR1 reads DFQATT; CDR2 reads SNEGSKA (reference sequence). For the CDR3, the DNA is TGCAGTGCTATCCCCGGGGCGGGAGGGACAGATACGCAGTATTTT. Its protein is CSAIPGAGGTDTQYF.

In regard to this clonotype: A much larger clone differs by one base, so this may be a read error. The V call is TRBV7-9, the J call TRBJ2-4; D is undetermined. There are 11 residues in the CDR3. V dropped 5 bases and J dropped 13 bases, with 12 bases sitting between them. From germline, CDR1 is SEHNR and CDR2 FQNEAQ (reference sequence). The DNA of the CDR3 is TGTGCCAGCAGCCGAACCAATGAGCAGTACTTC. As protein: CASSRTNEQYF. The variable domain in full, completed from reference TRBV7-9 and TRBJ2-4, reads DTGVSQNPRHKITKRGQNVTFRCDPISEHNRLYWYRQTLGQGPEFLTYFQNEAQLEKSRLLSDRFSAERPKGSFSTLEIQRTEQGDSAMYLCASSRTNEQYFGAGTRLSVL.